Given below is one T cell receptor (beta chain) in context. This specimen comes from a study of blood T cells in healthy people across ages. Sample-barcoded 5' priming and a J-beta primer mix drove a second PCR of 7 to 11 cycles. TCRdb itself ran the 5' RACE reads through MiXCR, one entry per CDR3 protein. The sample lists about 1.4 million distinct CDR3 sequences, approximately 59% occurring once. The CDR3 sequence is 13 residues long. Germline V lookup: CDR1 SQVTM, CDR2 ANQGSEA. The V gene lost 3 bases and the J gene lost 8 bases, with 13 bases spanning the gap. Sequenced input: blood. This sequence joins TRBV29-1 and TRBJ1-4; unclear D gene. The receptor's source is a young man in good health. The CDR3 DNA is TGCAGCGTTGATGTAGGGCTGGGGGAAAAACTGTTTTTT. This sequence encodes CSVDVGLGEKLFF.